What follows are 23 T cell receptor beta chains derived from one specimen sequenced in a study of STAT3 mutations in large granular lymphocyte leukemia (dated by TCRdb to the late 2010s). General findings and caveats noted by the study authors: All T-LGLL patients had at least one immunodominant TCRbeta clonotype, and roughly half had multiple immunodominant subclonotypes.

No antigen has been identified for these receptors. The library was prepared using the immunoSEQ multiplex PCR assay. The table comes from immuneACCESS by way of TCRdb, which keeps in-frame sequences with V and J called. Part of the clones is missing from these tables; in studies checked, under half for an unresolved V gene and the rest for unknown reasons. The sample table contains roughly 46,000 clones; only one count was recorded for around 80% of them. The ten largest clones take up around 0.43% of the sample. The sequenced sample consisted of PBMCs. All receptors derive from a human donor with T large granular lymphocyte leukemia. Some clones in this sample may be carry-over from other donors' samples.

This chain connects TRBV6-5 to TRBJ1-4, with 8 bases aligning to TRBD1. This CDR3 contains 15 residues. Germline-derived CDR1 and CDR2 are MNHEY and SVGAGI. J lost 8 bases, V lost 5 bases, and 10 bases had no gene match. In DNA form, the CDR3 reads TGTGCCAGCAGTACTGGACAGGGCCAAGGCGAAAAACTGTTTTTT. The encoded protein is CASSTGQGQGEKLFF.

This clone was recorded once. The V call is TRBV2, the J call TRBJ1-5, with D uncertain. Germline values: CDR1 SNHLY, CDR2 FYNNEI. The CDR3 runs 11 residues. V lost 8 bases and J lost 6, with 8 bases in between. As DNA, the CDR3 is TGTGCCAGCGGCCAACCTCAGCCCCAGCATTTT. It is translated as CASGQPQPQHF.

Here the CDR3 reads CASSLGTGDTDTQYF. Here the CDR3 DNA reads TGTGCCAGCAGCTTAGGGACAGGGGACACAGATACGCAGTATTTT. The genes are TRBV11-2 and TRBJ2-3; TRBD1 agrees at 9 bases. The germline V gene encodes CDR1 SGHAT and CDR2 FQNNGV. The V and J ends lost 1 base and 2 bases, in that order; junction bases with no gene match: 1. This CDR3 is 15 amino acids long.

The chain is built from TRBV29-1 and TRBJ2-7; the D gene could be TRBD1 or TRBD2 (5 bases each). The CDR3 spans 12 residues. Deletions cut 4 bases from V and 4 bases from J, with 11 bases between. Germline CDR1 reads SQVTM; CDR2 reads ANQGSEA. The CDR3 here is CSVVGAWYEQYF. The CDR3 coding sequence is TGCAGCGTTGTCGGGGCCTGGTACGAGCAGTACTTC.

The chain has TRBV6-6 and TRBJ2-7, with D possibly matching TRBD2 (5 bases). The CDR3 length is 14 residues. Per germline, CDR1 MNHNY and CDR2 SVGAGI (reference sequence). The ends were cut back, 7 bases at V and 2 bases at J, with 15 bases in the middle. In DNA, the CDR3 is TGTGCCAGCATGAGCGGACGGGAAACCTACGAGCAGTACTTC. The encoded protein is CASMSGRETYEQYF.

The chain carries TRBV7-2 and TRBJ2-2; D call uncertain. The CDR3 covers 13 residues. V was pared by 3 bases and J by 8 bases, with 10 bases between. In germline, CDR1 is SGHTA, CDR2 FQGNSA. The CDR3 nucleotides read TGTGCCAGCAGCTTGGCAGCCCCTGGGGAGCTGTTTTTT. Translation gives CASSLAAPGELFF.

J is TRBJ2-5 and V is TRBV9; no clear D gene. Germline CDR1 reads SGDLS; CDR2 reads YYNGEE. The CDR3 has 15 residues. V lost 4 bases and J 2 bases, leaving 15 bases between the germline ends. For the CDR3, the DNA is TGTGCCAGCAGCTCCCGACAAGGCTATCAAGAGACCCAGTACTTC. Its protein is CASSSRQGYQETQYF.

V gene TRBV7-2 combines with J gene TRBJ1-2; TRBD1 agrees at 9 bases. CDR3 size: 15 residues. The germline V gene encodes CDR1 SGHTA and CDR2 FQGNSA. V lost 5 bases and J lost 4; bases outside the gene matches: 8. CDR3 DNA sequence: TGTGCCAGCAGCACGACGACAGGGGGACTCTATGGCTACACCTTC. It encodes CASSTTTGGLYGYTF.

The chain couples TRBV19 to TRBJ2-7; a possible D gene is TRBD2 (6 bases). CDR3 length: 15 residues. Trimming took off 3 bases at V and 1 base at J, with 13 bases between the two ends. The germline V gene encodes CDR1 LNHDA and CDR2 SQIVND (reference sequence). The CDR3: CASSIGAGTSYEQYF. Written as DNA, the CDR3 is TGTGCCAGTAGTATTGGGGCGGGGACGTCCTACGAGCAGTACTTC.

This chain joins TRBV27 and TRBJ2-3; D is undetermined. The germline V gene encodes CDR1 MNHEY and CDR2 SMNVEV (reference sequence). CDR3 size: 13 residues. V was pared by 2 bases and J by 5 bases, with 8 bases between. The DNA of the CDR3 is TGTGCCAGCAGTTTAGGAGTGAGAGATACGCAGTATTTT. Translation: CASSLGVRDTQYF.

There are a few counts of this clone. The rearrangement joins TRBV4-2 to TRBJ2-1, with D possibly TRBD2 on 6 matching bases. Germline V CDR1 and CDR2: LGHNA, YNFKEQ. V was clipped by 4 bases and J by 10 bases, with 11 bases between them. The CDR3 consists of 12 residues. CDR3: CASSPGRSEQFF. The CDR3, as DNA: TGTGCCAGCAGCCCTGGGAGGTCCGAGCAGTTCTTC.

The chain employs TRBV5-5 and TRBJ1-1; D not resolved. Germline loops: CDR1 SGHKS, CDR2 YYEKEE (reference sequence). Trimming pared 3 bases from V and 5 bases from J, leaving 8 bases between. The CDR3 runs 12 residues. This chain's CDR3 is CASSWGSTEAFF. The CDR3 region has the DNA TGTGCCAGCAGCTGGGGAAGTACTGAAGCTTTCTTT.

This chain links TRBV2 with TRBJ2-2, with D possibly matching TRBD1 (5 bases). Trimming took off 9 bases at V and 5 bases at J, with 16 bases between the two ends. This CDR3 region has 14 residues. Germline V gene data show CDR1 as SNHLY and CDR2 as FYNNEI. The CDR3: CARRLYRTTGELFF. The CDR3 DNA reads TGTGCCAGGAGATTGTACAGGACGACCGGGGAGCTGTTTTTT.

The chain is built from TRBV6-6 and TRBJ1-3; no clear D. V lost 7 bases and J lost 0, with 7 bases in between. In germline, CDR1 is MNHNY, CDR2 SVGAGI (reference sequence). CDR3 length: 13 residues. CDR3 sequence (DNA): TGTGCCAGCACGGTGGGCTCTGGAAACACCATATATTTT. It specifies CASTVGSGNTIYF.

This clone appeared a single time. The V and J genes are TRBV7-7 and TRBJ2-1; D possibly corresponds to TRBD1 (5 bases). V was clipped by 1 base and J by 8 bases, with 15 bases between them. Per the germline V gene, CDR1 is SSHAT and CDR2 is FNYEAQ (reference sequence). This CDR3 region has 15 residues. In DNA form, the CDR3 reads TGTGCCAGCAGCTTAGGTATAGGGGCCGGTGATGAGCAGTTCTTC. Protein product: CASSLGIGAGDEQFF.

This chain uses TRBV6-6 with TRBJ2-7, with 10 bases identical to TRBD1. This CDR3 has 14 amino acids. J was trimmed by 4 bases and V by 5 bases; bases with no gene match: 5. From germline, CDR1 is MNHNY and CDR2 SVGAGI (reference sequence). The CDR3 spells CASSPGDRGYEQYV. DNA of the CDR3: TGTGCCAGCAGTCCCGGGGACAGGGGATACGAGCAGTACGTC.

With regard to this clone: Germline is not matched at one junction end, which may reflect a read error. This sequence joins TRBV7-2 and TRBJ2-1; 7 positions agree with TRBD2. The germline CDR1 and CDR2 sequences are SGHTA and FQGNSA. The CDR3 totals 17 residues. DNA of the CDR3: TGTGCCAGCAGCCTAGCAGGGCGACTAGCCGGGGAGAATGAGCAGTTCTTC. This encodes CASSLAGRLAGENEQFF.

The rearrangement links TRBV29-1 to TRBJ2-7; TRBD1 aligns across 8 bases. This CDR3 region has 9 residues. The germline gives CDR1 SQVTM, CDR2 ANQGSEA. CDR3 bases: TGCAGCGGGTGGGGACAGGAAGCAGTC. It codes for CSGWGQEAV.

The V call is TRBV19, the J call TRBJ1-2; no definite D call. CDR3 length: 12 residues. Germline V gene lookup returns CDR1 LNHDA and CDR2 SQIVND (reference sequence). Deletions cut 3 bases from V and 2 bases from J, with 4 bases between. CDR3: CASSIENYGYTF. CDR3 DNA: TGTGCCAGTAGTATTGAGAACTATGGCTACACCTTC.

The chain is built from TRBV29-1 and TRBJ2-3; possibly TRBD1 for D (5 bases). Germline V gene lookup returns CDR1 SQVTM and CDR2 ANQGSEA. Trimming pared 4 bases from V and 3 bases from J, leaving 8 bases between. This CDR3 spans 12 amino acids. CDR3 amino acids: CSVGQSTDTQYF. The CDR3 bases are TGCAGCGTTGGACAGTCAACAGATACGCAGTATTTT.

This clone was counted between two and nine times. The chain couples TRBV19 to TRBJ1-1; D perhaps matches TRBD1 (5 bases). The germline V gene has CDR1 LNHDA and CDR2 SQIVND (reference sequence). Trimming took off 7 bases at V and 4 bases at J, with 16 bases between the two ends. CDR3 length: 14 amino acids. This CDR3 reads CASTFGRVGTEAFF. In DNA form, the CDR3 reads TGTGCCAGTACCTTCGGCAGGGTAGGCACTGAAGCTTTCTTT.

The chain is built from TRBV4-1 and TRBJ1-5, with 10 positions matching TRBD1. The germline CDR1 and CDR2 sequences are MGHRA and YSYEKL. J lost 6 bases, V lost 3 bases, and 8 bases had no gene match. The CDR3 contains 16 residues. This CDR3 is CASSQIDRGHFQPQHF. For the CDR3, the DNA is TGCGCCAGCAGCCAGATCGACAGGGGGCATTTTCAGCCCCAGCATTTT.

The chain combines TRBV5-6 with TRBJ1-4; 8 bases map to TRBD1. CDR1 SGHDT and CDR2 YYEEEE come from the germline V gene. J was trimmed by 7 bases and V by 3 bases; bases with no gene match: 5. This CDR3 is built from 14 residues. CDR3 DNA: TGTGCCAGCAGCTCGCAGGGGGCGGGTGAAAAACTGTTTTTT. Translation: CASSSQGAGEKLFF.